This T cell receptor beta chain was profiled in a study of cytomegalovirus exposure and HLA in healthy donors. Background on the study: Among around 170 million T cells, an earlier analysis found about 100 million unique TCR beta sequences.

Both 60 Vbeta primers and 13 Jbeta primers went into the PCR. Method: immunoSEQ multiplex PCR; TCRdb's copy keeps in-frame clones and lacks some. The data show roughly 150,000 clones, around 80% seen once. The sequence was collected from a male donor in good health and CMV-seronegative. Sequencing was carried out using PBMCs.

The CDR3 DNA sequence: TGTGCCAGCAGCCCGGGTTTCACTAACGAGCAGTACTTC. Its translation is CASSPGFTNEQYF. This chain uses TRBV6-6 with TRBJ2-7; D gene unclear. Germline-derived CDR1 and CDR2 are MNHNY and SVGAGI (reference sequence). V was clipped by 6 bases and J by 5 bases, with 14 bases between them. This CDR3 has 13 residues.